What follows are 9 T cell receptor beta chains derived from one specimen sequenced in a study of cytomegalovirus exposure and HLA in healthy donors. The repertoire was sequenced with immunoSEQ multiplex PCR; TCRdb's copy has only in-frame clones and lacks some. There are more than 120,000 clones in the sample; approximately 86% occur only once, and 4.5% lies in the top ten. Material: PBMCs. Every receptor here comes from a man between 18 and 29 years old in good health and CMV-seropositive.

This clone was seen more than once but under ten times. The chain couples TRBV30 to TRBJ1-5, with a weak D call TRBD1 (5 bases). This CDR3 has 13 amino acids. Trimming stripped 0 bases from V and 6 bases from J, with 9 bases between. Germline values: CDR1 GTSNPN, CDR2 SVGIG (reference sequence). Written as DNA, the CDR3 is TGTGCCTGGAGTGTACAGGTTGGTCAGCCCCAGCATTTT. Translated, it gives CAWSVQVGQPQHF.

The gene calls are TRBV21-1 and TRBJ2-7; the D call TRBD1 from the table was never checked on the DNA. TRBV21-1 is an annotated pseudogene. This CDR3 is 12 amino acids long. The CDR3 protein is CASSPTGGEQYF. For the CDR3, the DNA is TGTGCCAGCAGCCCGACAGGCGGCGAGCAGTACTTC.

The chain has TRBV15 and TRBJ2-5; no firm D call. The CDR3 has 13 amino acids. V was pared by 1 base and J by 5 bases, with 8 bases between. Germline V gene data show CDR1 as LNHNV and CDR2 as YYDKDF (reference sequence). CDR3 region: CATSRVLEETQYF. The CDR3 DNA follows: TGTGCCACCAGCAGAGTGTTGGAGGAGACCCAGTACTTC.

Only one count was recorded for this clone. The V gene is TRBV27, the J gene TRBJ2-1, with 7 bases fitting TRBD2. The germline CDR1 and CDR2 sequences are MNHEY and SMNVEV (reference sequence). V lost 3 bases to trimming and J lost 9 bases; unmatched junction nucleotides: 8. CDR3 size: 14 residues. The CDR3 reads CASSLGGGPGEQFF. CDR3 DNA sequence: TGTGCCAGCAGTTTGGGGGGAGGGCCTGGTGAGCAGTTCTTC.

This chain joins TRBV7-3 and TRBJ2-2; no definite D call. From germline, CDR1 is SGHTA and CDR2 FQGTGA. This CDR3 comprises 14 residues. Trimming removed 1 base at V and 2 bases at J, with 5 bases between. CDR3 residues: CASSLRHNTGELFF. The CDR3 DNA reads TGTGCCAGCAGCTTAAGACACAACACCGGGGAGCTGTTTTTT.

The J gene is TRBJ2-2, the V gene TRBV7-9; 8 nucleotides line up with TRBD2. This CDR3 has 17 residues. CDR1 and CDR2 (germline): SEHNR, FQNEAQ (reference sequence). V lost 3 bases, J lost 7 bases, and 13 bases stayed unmatched. CDR3 residues: CASSFSAPTAGDGELFF. DNA for the CDR3: TGTGCCAGCAGCTTTAGCGCCCCAACAGCGGGGGACGGGGAGCTGTTTTTT.

The chain joins TRBV18 to TRBJ2-1; tentative D call: TRBD2 (5 bases). The CDR3 covers 15 residues. From germline, CDR1 is KGHSH and CDR2 LQKENI. V was shortened by 3 bases and J by 7 bases, with 16 bases between the two germline ends. In DNA, the CDR3 is TGTGCCAGCTCACCCGGAGCGGTGGTAGAGAATGAGCAGTTCTTC. It translates to CASSPGAVVENEQFF. The full variable domain, in which reference TRBV18 and TRBJ2-1 provide the parts outside the CDR3, is NAGVMQNPRHLVRRRGQEARLRCSPMKGHSHVYWYRQLPEEGLKFMVYLQKENIIDESGMPKERFSAEFPKEGPSILRIQQVVRGDSAAYFCASSPGAVVENEQFFGPGTRLTVL.

The rearrangement links TRBV13 to TRBJ2-5; tentatively, D is TRBD2 (6 bases). Germline CDR1 and CDR2: PRHDT and FYEKMQ (reference sequence). The germline V and J ends were trimmed by 0 bases and 3 bases, with 8 bases remaining between them. This CDR3 comprises 14 residues. The chain's CDR3 is CASSLGLAKETQYF. CDR3 DNA: TGTGCCAGCAGCTTAGGGCTAGCGAAAGAGACCCAGTACTTC.

The CDR3 DNA sequence: TGCGCCAGCAACCCCCTAGCGGATACTAGCACAGATACGCAGTATTTT. The encoded protein is CASNPLADTSTDTQYF. The chain has TRBV5-1 and TRBJ2-3, with 7 bases fitting TRBD2. V trimming: 6 bases; J trimming: 0 bases; junction bases outside the gene matches: 10. CDR3 length equals 16 residues. Germline V lookup: CDR1 SGHRS, CDR2 YFSETQ.